The 21 T cell receptor beta chains below all came from one sample that was sequenced in a study of blood T cells in healthy people across ages. A J-beta primer mix and a sample-barcoded 5' primer were used in a second PCR of roughly 7 to 12 cycles. TCRdb used MiXCR to reprocess the 5' RACE reads, holding one entry per CDR3 protein. This table holds around 1,000,000 distinct CDR3 sequences, less than 25% found once. These data were likewise used in another study, on T cells of mothers and their children.

Specimen: blood. The receptors shown here come from a girl aged 2 to 10 in good health.

V gene TRBV7-2 combines with J gene TRBJ2-5; D may be TRBD2 (5 bases). Germline V CDR1 and CDR2: SGHTA, FQGNSA. Between the trimmed V and J ends, which lost 4 bases and 5 bases, there was a span of 11 bases. The CDR3 totals 13 residues. CDR3 loop: CASSSNSGETQYF. The CDR3, as DNA: TGTGCCAGCAGCTCGAATTCGGGGGAGACCCAGTACTTC.

The sample holds a few counts of this clonotype. This chain uses TRBV27 with TRBJ1-4, with D perhaps matching TRBD1 (5 bases). This CDR3 is built from 12 residues. Germline lookup yields CDR1 MNHEY and CDR2 SMNVEV (reference sequence). Trimming left V 4 bases short and J 12 bases short, with 12 bases between. CDR3 sequence reads: CASSYLGLELFF. The CDR3 bases are TGTGCCAGCAGTTACTTGGGGCTGGAACTGTTTTTT.

The chain recombines TRBV20-1 with TRBJ2-4; weak D call: TRBD1 (5 bases). With 2 bases removed from V and 6 bases from J, the gap between germline ends came to 8 bases. CDR1 is DFQATT, CDR2 SNEGSKA, per germline (reference sequence). This CDR3 region has 12 residues. In nucleotides, the CDR3 is TGCAGTGCTAGACAGGGCTCAAACATTCAGTACTTC. It translates to CSARQGSNIQYF.

This clonotype was detected only a few times. The CDR3 bases are TGTGCCAGCAGTTCTATACTTGAGGTGGAGACCCAGTACTTC. Translating it yields CASSSILEVETQYF. The rearrangement uses TRBV12-3 or TRBV12-4 and TRBJ2-5; D gene unclear. Between the trimmed V and J ends, which lost 4 bases and 5 bases, there was a span of 14 bases. The CDR3 contains 14 residues.

The chain is built from TRBV7-9 and TRBJ1-1, with D unresolved. Trimming removed 2 bases from V and 7 bases from J, with 11 bases in between. CDR3 length: 13 residues. Looked up from germline, CDR1 is SEHNR and CDR2 is FQNEAQ (reference sequence). The DNA of the CDR3 is TGTGCCAGCAGCTTACCGGACCGTATTGAAGCTTTCTTT. It translates to CASSLPDRIEAFF.

The chain combines TRBV27 with TRBJ2-7; D perhaps matches TRBD2 (6 bases). V lost 4 bases to trimming and J lost 2 bases, with 15 bases between them. Looked up from germline, CDR1 is MNHEY and CDR2 is SMNVEV (reference sequence). The CDR3 contains 15 residues. The DNA of the CDR3 is TGTGCCAGCAGTTCTGACTTAGCGGCGGCCTACGAGCAGTACTTC. Its protein product is CASSSDLAAAYEQYF.

This clonotype appeared a few times. The V call is TRBV18, the J call TRBJ1-3, with D unresolved. CDR3 length: 16 residues. V was shortened by 3 bases and J by 0 bases, with 12 bases between the two germline ends. In germline, CDR1 is KGHSH, CDR2 LQKENI. The CDR3 loop is CASSPGRTPSGNTIYF. The CDR3 DNA reads as TGTGCCAGCTCACCGGGTAGGACCCCCTCTGGAAACACCATATATTTT.

This clonotype was seen only a few times. The CDR3 sequence is CASSGDGELFF. The DNA of the CDR3 is TGTGCCAGCAGTGGAGACGGGGAGCTGTTTTTT. The genes are TRBV12-3 or TRBV12-4 and TRBJ2-2; D not certain. This CDR3 contains 11 residues. The ends were cut back, 5 bases at V and 7 bases at J, with 5 bases in the middle.

This clonotype was recorded a few times. J is TRBJ2-5 and V is TRBV12-3 or TRBV12-4; TRBD2 matches at 8 bases. V shed 8 bases and J 3 bases; nucleotides not matched to a gene: 5. This CDR3 has 13 amino acids. CDR3 residues: CASQNSGKETQYF. In nucleotides, the CDR3 is TGTGCCAGCCAGAATAGCGGGAAAGAGACCCAGTACTTC.

The sample holds a few counts of this clonotype. The V call is TRBV29-1, the J call TRBJ1-2; TRBD1 matches 11 bases. Losses at the gene ends were 6 bases for V and 2 bases for J; bases not matched to a gene: 8. Germline CDR1 and CDR2: SQVTM and ANQGSEA. The CDR3 has 15 residues. The CDR3: CSVRGTGGNNYGYTF. The DNA for the CDR3 is TGCAGCGTCCGGGGGACAGGGGGGAACAACTATGGCTACACCTTC. Full variable domain (outside the CDR3, taken from reference TRBV29-1 and TRBJ1-2): SAVISQKPSRDICQRGTSLTIQCQVDSQVTMMFWYRQQPGQSLTLIATANQGSEATYESGFVIDKFPISRPNLTFSTLTVSNMSPEDSSIYLCSVRGTGGNNYGYTFGSGTRLTVV.

The chain couples TRBV4-2 to TRBJ1-4; no clear D. V gave up 1 base and J gave up 5 bases, with 14 bases separating them. In germline, CDR1 is LGHNA, CDR2 YNFKEQ. This CDR3 has 16 amino acids. CDR3 nucleotide sequence: TGTGCCAGCAGCCAAGGTGACATTTGGGCGAATGAAAAACTGTTTTTT. Translating it yields CASSQGDIWANEKLFF.

In its sample, this clonotype was seen a few times. The V call is TRBV7-2, the J call TRBJ1-1; 10 bases fit TRBD1. Germline trimming cut 0 bases from V and 8 bases from J; bases unmatched to any gene: 12. The CDR3 consists of 17 residues. Germline CDR1 and CDR2: SGHTA and FQGNSA. The CDR3 loop reads CASSLASGGQGLGEAFF. The CDR3 coding sequence is TGTGCCAGCAGCTTAGCGTCCGGGGGACAGGGGCTCGGAGAAGCTTTCTTT.

V and J are TRBV20-1 and TRBJ2-2; D gene uncertain. This CDR3 has 16 residues. The germline gives CDR1 DFQATT, CDR2 SNEGSKA (reference sequence). V dropped 4 bases and J dropped 5 bases, with 20 bases sitting between them. CDR3: CSATPDGGRGTGELFF. The DNA of the CDR3 is TGCAGTGCTACCCCGGATGGCGGTCGTGGAACCGGGGAGCTGTTTTTT.

This clonotype appeared once. The chain carries TRBV2 and TRBJ1-1; D remains unclear. The CDR3 loop spans 14 amino acids. V was clipped by 1 base and J by 4 bases, with 10 bases between them. Germline V lookup: CDR1 SNHLY, CDR2 FYNNEI. Here the CDR3 DNA reads TGTGCCAGCAGTGAAGGGCGGGTGAGCACTGAAGCTTTCTTT. Amino acid sequence: CASSEGRVSTEAFF.

The chain carries TRBV19 and TRBJ2-7; D possibly matches TRBD1 or TRBD2 (5 bases each). CDR1 and CDR2 (germline): LNHDA, SQIVND (reference sequence). V dropped 9 bases and J dropped 2 bases, with 14 bases sitting between them. The CDR3 has 13 residues. The CDR3 region has the DNA TGTGCCAGACCGGGACGGAAGCCCTACGAGCAGTACTTC. It codes for CARPGRKPYEQYF.

The chain uses TRBV27 and TRBJ2-1; 9 positions match TRBD2. J lost 9 bases, V lost 2 bases, and 20 bases had no gene match. The CDR3 totals 19 residues. Germline values: CDR1 MNHEY, CDR2 SMNVEV (reference sequence). This CDR3 reads CASSLNGPSTWTSAPEQFF. The CDR3 bases are TGTGCCAGCAGTTTAAATGGTCCGTCCACGTGGACTAGCGCGCCTGAGCAGTTCTTC.

This clonotype was recorded once. The chain's CDR3 is CASSLTTSITNIQYF. The CDR3 DNA sequence: TGTGCCAGCAGCTTAACAACTAGTATAACGAACATTCAGTACTTC. The chain recombines TRBV7-2 with TRBJ2-4, with D possibly matching TRBD2 (5 bases). The CDR3 consists of 15 residues. V lost 2 bases to trimming and J lost 7 bases, with 15 bases between them. CDR1 is SGHTA and CDR2 is FQGNSA in the germline V gene.

This sequence joins TRBV6-1 and TRBJ2-7, with TRBD2 matching over 7 bases. CDR3 size: 13 residues. The germline gives CDR1 MNHNS, CDR2 SASEGT. Trimming at V came to 5 bases and at J to 3 bases, leaving 4 bases not matched to a gene. The CDR3, as DNA: TGTGCCAGCAGTCCACAGCGGGGCTACGAGCAGTACTTC. Protein product: CASSPQRGYEQYF.

J is TRBJ1-1 and V is TRBV7-9; tentatively, D is TRBD1 (5 bases). The CDR3 is 17 amino acids. V was pared by 10 bases and J by 3 bases, with 27 bases between. The germline V gene has CDR1 SEHNR and CDR2 FQNEAQ (reference sequence). This CDR3 reads CATRRSGLNKAHTEAFF. CDR3 nucleotide sequence: TGTGCCACCCGGCGGTCGGGACTAAACAAAGCGCACACTGAAGCTTTCTTT.

This clonotype was detected a few times. This chain links TRBV18 with TRBJ2-5, with D perhaps matching TRBD1 (5 bases). V lost 6 bases to trimming and J lost 4 bases, with 15 bases between them. This CDR3 spans 14 amino acids. The germline gives CDR1 KGHSH, CDR2 LQKENI. CDR3 sequence reads: CASSDTIDRETQYF. The DNA of the CDR3 is TGTGCCAGCTCCGACACCATCGACAGAGAGACCCAGTACTTC.

This clonotype showed up just a few times. The CDR3 bases are TGCAGTGCTAGTTGGACAGGCACTAAACCCTATCAGCCCCAGCATTTT. It translates to CSASWTGTKPYQPQHF. J is TRBJ1-5 and V is TRBV20-1; TRBD1 agrees at 7 bases. The germline V gene has CDR1 DFQATT and CDR2 SNEGSKA (reference sequence). CDR3 length: 16 residues. V lost 3 bases, J lost 5 bases, and 13 bases stayed unmatched.